The rows below give T cell receptor beta chains drawn from one sample of a study of blood T cell repertoires in COVID-19. Measured with immunoSEQ multiplex PCR; TCRdb has only the in-frame clones, and not every one. The sample carries under 70,000 clones, approximately 90% recorded once. The sample was peripheral blood. Receptors originate from an elderly man with acute or convalescent COVID-19. Both conserved end residues are part of each CDR3. Fields, in order: V gene, J gene, CDR3 protein.

TRBV19,TRBJ2-4,CASSTGQGANIQYF
TRBV18,TRBJ1-4,CASSPAATNEKLFF
TRBV6-5,TRBJ2-1,CASSPTGTGIEQFF
TRBV2,TRBJ2-3,CASRGTLAGVSDTQYF
TRBV3-1/TRBV3-2,TRBJ2-3,CASRGAGDDTQYF
TRBV6-1,TRBJ1-6,CASSENWTGGNSPLHF
TRBV5-5,TRBJ1-5,CASSHLGGTNQPQHF
TRBV5-1,TRBJ2-5,CASSFQGESETQYF
TRBV7-2,TRBJ1-6,CASSPPDSLSSYNSPLHF
TRBV19,TRBJ2-7,CASSIPGQGFHEQYF
TRBV5-1,TRBJ2-5,CASSEPRAYQETQYF
TRBV19,TRBJ1-5,CASNRGQGANQPQHF
TRBV3-1/TRBV3-2,TRBJ2-1,CASSPGLAVNNEQFF
TRBV18,TRBJ2-5,CASSAERVQETQYF
TRBV19,TRBJ1-5,CASSRGQEGSGNQPQHF
TRBV3-1/TRBV3-2,TRBJ1-6,CASSQGRGSPLHF
TRBV6-5,TRBJ1-5,CASSSHGGGNQPQHF
TRBV27,TRBJ2-3,CASSPQAGLSTDTQYF
TRBV12-5,TRBJ2-1,CASGTGQGAVGEQFF
TRBV19,TRBJ2-7,CASSVILGQGAYEQYF
TRBV3-1/TRBV3-2,TRBJ2-3,CASSQEGTGLTDTQYF
TRBV3-1/TRBV3-2,TRBJ1-4,CASSQIGAANEKLFF
TRBV5-4,TRBJ1-4,CASSVEPATNEKLFF
TRBV19,TRBJ2-4,CASSPRTGRGIAKNIQYF
TRBV20-1,TRBJ1-1,CTSDMNTEAFF
TRBV11-2,TRBJ1-5,CASSLSQGGQPQHF
TRBV11-2,TRBJ2-2,CASSSIASTGELFF
TRBV11-2,TRBJ1-3,CASSLGAGNTIYF
TRBV19,TRBJ1-3,CASTRTGSGNTIYF
TRBV6-5,TRBJ1-5,CASSKGERGQPQHF
TRBV6-5,TRBJ1-1,CASRVTGVNTEAFF
TRBV19,TRBJ1-2,CASLDRLCCTF
TRBV15,TRBJ1-1,CATSGHPNTEAFF
TRBV6-5,TRBJ1-2,CASNPQGQILGYTF
TRBV9,TRBJ2-7,CASSRTSGGPGEQYF
TRBV5-6,TRBJ2-2,CASSAGGPTGELFF
TRBV5-1,TRBJ2-1,CASSSSGQGGEQFF
TRBV2,TRBJ2-5,CASRQTSGGASGTQYF
TRBV19,TRBJ2-2,CASADTNTGELFF
TRBV10-3,TRBJ2-7,CVNVFSPGTETYEQYF
TRBV5-5,TRBJ1-1,CASSFAGTVNTEAFF
TRBV5-5,TRBJ2-2,CASSLGTGTGVTGELFF
TRBV12-3/TRBV12-4,TRBJ2-7,CASSTGTYEQYF
TRBV14,TRBJ2-7,CASSQLSGYEQYF
TRBV5-8,TRBJ2-7,CASSLAALDTTYEQYF
TRBV18,TRBJ2-7,CASSPALDGSSYEQYF
TRBV6-5,TRBJ2-1,CASSSGDSHNEQFF
TRBV29-1,TRBJ2-3,CSVARDSGTDTQYF
TRBV3-1/TRBV3-2,TRBJ1-1,CASKGVNTEAFF